These 14 T cell receptor beta chains were sequenced from one sample in a study of blood T cell repertoires in COVID-19. Sequenced by immunoSEQ multiplex PCR; TCRdb stores in-frame clones only, minus some. The table lists hundreds of thousands of clones, roughly 85% of them singletons. The specimen was peripheral blood. Receptor source: a young woman with acute or convalescent COVID-19.

This chain joins TRBV2 and TRBJ2-7; 9 nucleotides align to TRBD2. Germline V gives CDR1 SNHLY, CDR2 FYNNEI. V lost 7 bases to trimming and J lost 3 bases; unmatched junction nucleotides: 4. The CDR3 totals 13 residues. The CDR3 DNA follows: TGTGCCAGCAACCTAGCGGGAAACTACGAGCAGTACTTC. Amino acids: CASNLAGNYEQYF.

The chain employs TRBV5-6 and TRBJ2-6; no firm D call. The V end was cut by 2 bases, the J end by 0 bases, with 15 bases between. Germline CDR1 is SGHDT and CDR2 is YYEEEE. The CDR3 contains 18 residues. For the CDR3, the DNA is TGTGCCAGCAGCTTAATTGGAGACGGAAGCTCTGGGGCCAACGTCCTGACTTTC. Its translation is CASSLIGDGSSGANVLTF. Full variable domain (missing parts from reference TRBV5-6 and TRBJ2-6): DAGVTQSPTHLIKTRGQQVTLRCSPKSGHDTVSWYQQALGQGPQFIFQYYEEEERQRGNFPDRFSGHQFPNYSSELNVNALLLGDSALYLCASSLIGDGSSGANVLTFGAGSRLTVL.

V usage is TRBV28 and J usage is TRBJ1-6; weak D call: TRBD1 (5 bases). V dropped 5 bases and J dropped 2 bases, with 13 bases sitting between them. CDR3 length equals 16 residues. The V gene's germline CDR1 is MDHEN and CDR2 SYDVKM. CDR3 sequence reads: CASSRQGWTYNSPLHF. CDR3 DNA sequence: TGTGCCAGCAGTCGGCAGGGCTGGACCTATAATTCACCCCTCCACTTT.

This rearrangement joins TRBV2 to TRBJ1-6, with D hard to call. This CDR3 spans 14 amino acids. Trimming took off 7 bases at V and 7 bases at J, with 14 bases between the two ends. Per the germline V gene, CDR1 is SNHLY and CDR2 is FYNNEI. The chain's CDR3 is CASTPGLSNSPLHF. CDR3 sequence (DNA): TGTGCCAGCACTCCGGGTCTGTCGAATTCACCCCTCCACTTT.

This clone has only one observation. The chain uses TRBV13 and TRBJ1-1, with TRBD1 matching 9 bases. The length of the CDR3 is 15 residues. Germline loops: CDR1 PRHDT, CDR2 FYEKMQ (reference sequence). Trimming took 5 bases from V and 2 from J; bases not matched to a gene: 6. This CDR3 is CASSLPGQGNTEAFF. In DNA form, the CDR3 reads TGTGCCAGCAGCCTCCCGGGACAGGGAAACACTGAAGCTTTCTTT.

J is TRBJ2-2 and V is TRBV28; 11 bases are shared with TRBD2. V lost 1 base to trimming and J lost 4 bases; unmatched junction nucleotides: 8. CDR3 size: 18 residues. Germline loops: CDR1 MDHEN, CDR2 SYDVKM. CDR3 bases: TGTGCCAGCAGTTTATTTCCGGGACTAGCGGTATCCACCGGGGAGCTGTTTTTT. Protein product: CASSLFPGLAVSTGELFF.

The gene calls are TRBV4-2 and TRBJ2-7; 9 nucleotides agree with TRBD1. The CDR3 sequence is 16 residues long. J lost 5 bases, V lost 2 bases, and 10 bases had no gene match. Looked up from germline, CDR1 is LGHNA and CDR2 is YNFKEQ. The CDR3 loop is CASSQQGQGVWNEQYF. The CDR3 region has the DNA TGTGCCAGCAGCCAACAGGGACAGGGAGTGTGGAACGAGCAGTACTTC.

J is TRBJ1-2 and V is TRBV5-5, with D uncertain. Germline CDR1 is SGHKS and CDR2 is YYEKEE (reference sequence). CDR3 length: 14 residues. V was shortened by 0 bases and J by 9 bases, with 15 bases between the two germline ends. CDR3 sequence: CASSLGQASSSYTF. The CDR3 bases are TGTGCCAGCAGCTTGGGGCAGGCGAGCAGTAGCTACACCTTC.

The chain joins TRBV27 to TRBJ1-5; D is possibly TRBD1 (6 bases). The CDR3 length is 16 residues. Germline CDR1 and CDR2: MNHEY and SMNVEV (reference sequence). Trimming pared 1 base from V and 5 bases from J, leaving 15 bases between. In nucleotides, the CDR3 is TGTGCCAGCAGTTTATGGGGACGGACAGCAGATCAGCCCCAGCATTTT. Translated, it gives CASSLWGRTADQPQHF.

The sample holds a few counts of this clone. The rearrangement links TRBV5-6 to TRBJ2-1; 7 nucleotides align to TRBD2. V dropped 4 bases and J dropped 15; count of bases not matched to a gene: 16. This CDR3 spans 14 amino acids. Germline assignment: CDR1 SGHDT and CDR2 YYEEEE. The CDR3: CASSPGTGRSGAFF. The CDR3 region has the DNA TGTGCCAGCAGCCCCGGGACCGGGAGGTCTGGGGCGTTCTTC.

The chain uses TRBV19 and TRBJ1-1; no reliable D call. From germline, CDR1 is LNHDA and CDR2 SQIVND (reference sequence). V lost 7 bases, J lost 4 bases, and 16 bases lay in between. The CDR3 spans 14 residues. CDR3 sequence: CASTSRQLATEAFF. In DNA, the CDR3 is TGTGCCAGTACTTCGAGACAACTAGCCACTGAAGCTTTCTTT.

This clone appeared many times. The rearrangement links TRBV5-4 to TRBJ2-3; 8 bases fit TRBD1. The CDR3 runs 15 residues. After removal of 0 bases from V and 1 base from J, the junction contained 1 base not matched to a gene. From germline, CDR1 is SGHNT and CDR2 YYREEE (reference sequence). The CDR3 coding sequence is TGTGCCAGCAGCTTGGAGACAGGGGGCACAGATACGCAGTATTTT. As protein: CASSLETGGTDTQYF.

The V gene is TRBV11-3, the J gene TRBJ2-5, with 9 bases lining up with TRBD1. Losses at the gene ends were 1 base for V and 2 bases for J; bases not matched to a gene: 5. From germline, CDR1 is SGHNT and CDR2 YENEEA. The CDR3 is 16 amino acids. CDR3 residues: CASSLAGTGRQETQYF. For the CDR3, the DNA is TGTGCCAGCAGCTTAGCTGGGACAGGGCGTCAAGAGACCCAGTACTTC.

The chain has TRBV23-1 and TRBJ1-3; 8 positions match TRBD1. TRBV23-1 is an ORF, with its function uncertain. The CDR3 covers 16 residues. V shed 3 bases and J 1 base; nucleotides not matched to a gene: 5. CDR3 DNA: TGCGCCAGCAGTCATAGGACAGGGCGATCTGGAAACACCATATATTTT. Translated, it gives CASSHRTGRSGNTIYF.